This T cell receptor beta chain appears in the sequencing data of a study of T-cell reconstitution after alpha-beta-depleted transplantation in children (TCRdb year 2016). General notes on the study: Using TCR repertoire profiling, the study followed T-cell immune reconstitution in a quantitative way in children after TCRalphabeta/CD19-depleted allogeneic hematopoietic cell transplantation.

Summary of the overall study and its limitations: Hyperexpanded clone frequencies declined over subsequent months; after one year, T-cell counts and TCRbeta diversity were mostly attributed to newly produced T cells. The apparently early recovery of alphabetaT-cell counts about two months after transplant reportedly depended on only several hundred rapidly expanded clones that came from non-depleted graft cells. The high TCRbeta diversity at day 60 in some patients was ascribed to recipient T cells and intrathymic progenitors that had survived conditioning.

V was cut back by 3 bases and J by 3 bases, leaving a gap of 18 bases between them. The CDR3, cysteine through phenylalanine, is 16 amino acids long. The entry retains the CDR3 DNA only, 48 bases that are in frame from base 1. From a lookup of the germline V gene, CDR1 and CDR2 are MDHEN and SYDVKM. The method behind the library was PCR. Instrument on record: Illumina HiSeq 2500. Molecular barcoding was employed in the preparation of TCR libraries, with unique molecular identifiers being used to normalize TCRbeta repertoire quantification. TCRdb reran the public reads through fastp at Q25 and MiXCR, keeping productive beta chains. When rows share a CDR3 protein, they turn into one entry using the most common DNA and genes. Present in this sample are roughly 670,000 distinct CDR3 sequences, less than 15% of which were seen just once. Clones ranked in the top ten supply around 0.8% of the sample. The sample's treatment or condition label is to be understood as: allogeneic hematopoietic cell transplantation with graft depleted of TCRalphabeta T cells and CD19 B cells. The children who served as transplant recipients had been given grafts of TCRalphabeta/CD19-depleted allogeneic hematopoietic cells.

This clonotype turned up a few times. It has no known antigen specificity. Base qualities were left out, and no much larger clone turns up one base away. The chain was built from TRBV28 and TRBJ2-7; possibly the D gene is TRBD1, per 6 matching bases. This clonotype was sampled from a girl aged 2 to 9 with congenital amegakaryocytic thrombocytopenia, due to receive a stem cell transplant. Source: PBMCs, taken before TCRalphabeta/CD19-depleted stem cell transplant. The CDR3 region has the sequence CASSLADGQGNYEQYF. The nucleotide sequence reads as follows: TGTGCCAGCAGTTTGGCGGATGGGCAGGGGAACTACGAGCAGTACTTC.